Reported below is one T cell receptor beta chain. Its antigen target is currently unknown. Base qualities are not at hand, and no much larger clone is one base apart. Inclusive of the bounding cysteine and phenylalanine, the CDR3 is 14 residues long. Left in the record is the CDR3 DNA by itself, 42 bases read in frame from the first base. Sequences MNHNS (CDR1) and SASEGT (CDR2) are obtained from the germline V gene. Trimming takes 0 bases from V and 8 bases from J, and the germline ends sit 11 bases apart. This entry comes from a study of spatial heterogeneity in lung cancer (dated by TCRdb to about 2019). A note on the overall study: Samples were obtained from about 69 patients with early-stage, untreated non-small cell lung cancer from the lung TRACERx cohort. Follow-up PBMC samples were sequenced whenever the samples were available, and the median time to follow-up was around 2 years after resection. Beta-chain transcripts were consistently detected in greater numbers than alpha-chain transcripts, which likely reflected higher beta-chain transcript abundance. In the raw uncorrected reads, each unique combination of TCR and UMI appeared more than ten times on average. In non-small cell lung cancer, the study quantitatively compared TCR alpha and beta repertoires across several tumor regions, matched nontumor lung, and blood. The study linked features of the TCR repertoire to counts of nonsynonymous mutations, which were determined by whole-exome sequencing of tumor tissue. Both alpha and beta chains were TCR-sequenced in approximately 200 tumor regions, around 65 matched nontumor lung samples and around 54 PBMC samples obtained at surgery. Paper-wide results and their limitations: Additional single-cell paired TCR alpha and beta sequencing was considered necessary to confirm, at a functional level, the hypothesis that regional TCRs recognize regional mutations. Ubiquitous expanded tumor TCRs were found in blood more often at tumor resection than at routine follow-up. Only about 15 patients were included in comparisons of baseline and follow-up blood repertoires.

Libraries were made using 5' RACE. Sequencing instrument: NextSeq 500. To allow correction of PCR and sequencing errors, the TCR library protocol tagged every TCR cDNA molecule with a unique molecular identifier. Per the source publication's procedure: TCR identification, UMI-based error correction and CDR3 extraction were all carried out with Decombinator tools. Expanded TCRs were defined as those above a frequency of 2 per 1,000, corresponding to the top 1% of the tumor frequency distribution. Rényi diversity was computed with the R vegan package after subsampling each repertoire 100 times to 5,000 TCRs. CDR3 similarity networks were built from amino acid triplet string-kernel similarity, with CDR3s being connected when pairwise similarity was above 0.82. The raw public reads went through TCRdb reprocessing: fastp at Q25, MiXCR clone calling, in-frame beta chains kept. Each entry is one CDR3 protein sequence, shown with its most common DNA and genes. For this entry, the V and J calls and clone size follow TCRdb and not the study's own pipeline. The table for this sample lists about 100,000 distinct CDR3 sequences; roughly a fifth of them were counted only once. The biggest ten clones account for roughly 22% of the sample.

The sample's time point, from its label and the paper: blood at routine non-recurrence follow-up after resection. Without any cell sorting, TCR sequencing was performed on whole RNA extracted either from tumor and nontumor lung tissue or from cryopreserved PBMC samples. Only patients with enough RNA available from two or more tumor regions were chosen for TCR sequencing. Source: PBMCs, taken at follow-up. The chain employs TRBV6-1 and TRBJ2-4; matching of 5 bases hints at TRBD1 as the D gene. This receptor was obtained from a male donor with early-stage non-small cell lung cancer. The nucleotide sequence reads as follows: TGTGCCAGCAGTGAAGCTGGCCAGGGCTACATTCAGTACTTC. Its amino acids are CASSEAGQGYIQYF.